What follows describes a single TCR beta chain. Its antigen is unidentified. The data are from a study of shared clonotypes between healthy human individuals. General study findings and limits: A handful of donors showed sharing of approximately 5% of naive CD4 clonotypes.

This CDR3 is 15 amino acids long. The V segment lost 4 bases and the J segment 0 bases; nucleotides outside the gene matches: 4. Germline V lookup: CDR1 SGHRS, CDR2 YFSETQ. This was a deep-level run. Over several immunoSEQ plates, each subset's genomic DNA was distributed in even portions. The data were produced by immunoSEQ multiplex PCR, yet TCRdb's version contains in-frame clones alone and is incomplete. The sample holds some 2.1 million clones, roughly 94% seen once. The chain employs TRBV5-1 and TRBJ1-3; TRBD1 aligns across 7 bases. Sequencing was performed on naive CD4+ T cells sorted from blood. As to subset: CD45RA+ positively selected. The receptor's source is a man aged 18 to 35 in good health. The CDR3 reads CASSTTGDSGNTIYF. CDR3 coding DNA: TGCGCCAGCAGCACCACAGGGGACTCTGGAAACACCATATATTTT.